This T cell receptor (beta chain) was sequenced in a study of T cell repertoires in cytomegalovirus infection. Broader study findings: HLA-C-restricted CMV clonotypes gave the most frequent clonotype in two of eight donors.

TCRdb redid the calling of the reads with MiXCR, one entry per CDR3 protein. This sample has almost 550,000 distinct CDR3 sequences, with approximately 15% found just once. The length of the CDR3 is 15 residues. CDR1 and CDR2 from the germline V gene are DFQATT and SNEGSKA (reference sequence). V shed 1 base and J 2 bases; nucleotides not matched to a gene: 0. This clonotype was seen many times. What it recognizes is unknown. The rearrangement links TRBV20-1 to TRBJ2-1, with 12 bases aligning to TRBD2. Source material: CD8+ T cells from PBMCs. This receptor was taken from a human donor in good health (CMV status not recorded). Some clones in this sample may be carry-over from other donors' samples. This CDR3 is CSARGLAGAYNEQFF. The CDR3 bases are TGCAGTGCTAGAGGACTAGCGGGAGCCTACAATGAGCAGTTCTTC.